The 14 T cell receptor beta chains reported below all come from one sample, sequenced in a study of blood T cell repertoires in COVID-19. Measured with immunoSEQ multiplex PCR; TCRdb has only the in-frame clones, and not every one. Among a few hundred thousand clones listed, 88% were seen once. Sequences were obtained from PBMCs or T cells enriched from blood (not recorded which). These TCRs come from a woman under 30 who had been exposed to COVID-19.

V usage is TRBV4-1 and J usage is TRBJ2-1; D remains unclear. The V end was cut by 1 base, the J end by 11 bases, with 12 bases between. CDR3 length equals 13 residues. The germline CDR1 and CDR2 sequences are MGHRA and YSYEKL. The CDR3 here is CASSQVAGWQQFF. CDR3 sequence (DNA): TGCGCCAGCAGCCAAGTGGCAGGTTGGCAGCAGTTCTTC.

This clone was detected a few times. Written as DNA, the CDR3 is TGTGCCAGCAGTGTGACAGGGCGCGAGCAGTACTTC. Its protein is CASSVTGREQYF. This chain uses TRBV28 with TRBJ2-7, with TRBD1 matching 7 bases. Looked up from germline, CDR1 is MDHEN and CDR2 is SYDVKM. J was trimmed by 6 bases and V by 5 bases; bases with no gene match: 4. The CDR3 is made up of 12 amino acids.

This clone was seen once. V is TRBV11-3 and J is TRBJ1-3; D not certain. With 5 bases removed from V and 0 bases from J, the gap between germline ends came to 8 bases. CDR1 SGHNT and CDR2 YENEEA come from the germline V gene. The CDR3 contains 14 residues. CDR3 sequence (DNA): TGTGCCAGCAGCCCTCGGAGCTCTGGAAACACCATATATTTT. This codes for CASSPRSSGNTIYF.

V gene TRBV6-5 combines with J gene TRBJ2-3; 11 bases are a match to TRBD1. CDR1 is MNHEY, CDR2 SVGAGI, per germline. The CDR3 has 11 residues. DNA for the CDR3: TGTGGGACAGGGGGCTCAGATACGCAGTATTTT. It encodes CGTGGSDTQYF.

The V and J genes are TRBV4-1 and TRBJ1-2; D not resolved. V shed 1 base and J shed 5 bases, with 8 bases lying between them. Per germline, CDR1 MGHRA and CDR2 YSYEKL. The CDR3 spans 13 residues. CDR3 sequence (DNA): TGCGCCAGCAGCCAAGCCCCCTTATATGGCTACACCTTC. This gives the protein CASSQAPLYGYTF.

This chain connects TRBV19 to TRBJ2-7; D is undetermined. Per germline, CDR1 LNHDA and CDR2 SQIVND (reference sequence). The CDR3 is 15 residues long. V was trimmed by 1 base and J by 3 bases, leaving 13 bases between them. The CDR3 loop is CASSIGQALLYEQYF. CDR3 DNA sequence: TGTGCCAGTAGTATAGGCCAGGCCCTTCTCTACGAGCAGTACTTC.

This clone was detected only once. The chain couples TRBV3-1 (or the pseudogene TRBV3-2) to TRBJ1-5, with 7 bases fitting TRBD1. The length of the CDR3 is 14 residues. CDR1 is LGHDT, CDR2 YNNKEL, per germline (reference sequence). J was trimmed by 9 bases and V by 2 bases; bases with no gene match: 7. The CDR3 nucleotides are TGTGCCAGCAGCCAAACAGGGGCGTCCGGGCCCCAGCATTTT. Translating it yields CASSQTGASGPQHF.

The V and J genes are TRBV4-1 and TRBJ2-2, with TRBD1 matching 7 bases. Germline loops: CDR1 MGHRA, CDR2 YSYEKL. V lost 0 bases and J lost 6; bases outside the gene matches: 10. The CDR3 contains 17 residues. CDR3: CASSQDLGTVRAGELFF. The CDR3 nucleotides are TGCGCCAGCAGCCAAGATTTGGGGACAGTGAGGGCCGGGGAGCTGTTTTTT.

The chain couples TRBV15 to TRBJ2-3, with D perhaps matching TRBD2 (5 bases). The length of the CDR3 is 14 residues. The germline V gene has CDR1 LNHNV and CDR2 YYDKDF (reference sequence). Deletions cut 5 bases from V and 1 base from J, with 10 bases between. CDR3 in DNA: TGTGCCACCAGCCCCGCGGAGGGCACAGATACGCAGTATTTT. Protein: CATSPAEGTDTQYF.

The chain carries TRBV7-9 and TRBJ2-7; D ambiguous. With 2 bases removed from V and 5 bases from J, the gap between germline ends came to 10 bases. This CDR3 is 13 amino acids long. Germline V gene data show CDR1 as SEHNR and CDR2 as FQNEAQ (reference sequence). The CDR3 sequence is CASSLFLGNEQYF. CDR3 DNA sequence: TGTGCCAGCAGCTTATTCCTTGGCAACGAGCAGTACTTC.

The chain has TRBV6-5 and TRBJ1-3, with D tentatively TRBD1 (6 bases). The ends were cut back, 0 bases at V and 5 bases at J, with 8 bases in the middle. The CDR3 is 14 amino acids. Germline CDR1 MNHEY, CDR2 SVGAGI. The CDR3 DNA sequence: TGTGCCAGCAGTTACTCACAGGGAAGAAACACCATATATTTT. Residues: CASSYSQGRNTIYF.

CDR3 protein: CASSPRTGATNTEAFF. CDR3 DNA: TGTGCCAGCTCACCCCGGACAGGGGCCACGAACACTGAAGCTTTCTTT. This chain uses TRBV18 with TRBJ1-1, with 9 nucleotides matching TRBD1. CDR1 and CDR2 from the germline V gene are KGHSH and LQKENI. The CDR3 is made up of 16 amino acids. V lost 3 bases, J lost 1 base, and 6 bases stayed unmatched.

The chain combines TRBV11-2 with TRBJ1-4, with 9 bases identical to TRBD1. CDR1 and CDR2 (germline): SGHAT, FQNNGV. The CDR3 runs 15 residues. With 6 bases clipped from V and 7 bases from J, the junction kept 9 bases outside the gene matches. In DNA form, the CDR3 reads TGTGCCAGCAGTCTTCGGGACAGGGAGGTTGAAAAACTGTTTTTT. This codes for CASSLRDREVEKLFF.

This chain uses TRBV9 with TRBJ2-5, with TRBD2 matching 10 bases. V shed 0 bases and J 5 bases; nucleotides not matched to a gene: 4. Germline CDR1 is SGDLS and CDR2 is YYNGEE. The length of the CDR3 is 15 residues. CDR3: CASSVVAGGFETQYF. The DNA for the CDR3 is TGTGCCAGCAGCGTAGTAGCGGGGGGATTTGAGACCCAGTACTTC.